This entry concerns a single T cell receptor beta chain. Its antigen remains unknown. PCR amplification relied on 60 Vbeta primers (plus 13 Jbeta primers). Sequencing was performed with immunoSEQ multiplex PCR; in TCRdb, only in-frame clones are kept and a portion is missing. This table holds about 130,000 clones, approximately 82% found once. The CDR3 consists of 16 residues. Germline loops: CDR1 PRHDT, CDR2 FYEKMQ (reference sequence). Trimming at V came to 8 bases and at J to 4 bases, leaving 12 bases not matched to a gene. This entry belongs to a study of cytomegalovirus exposure and HLA in healthy donors. As for the study in general: A prior analysis found 117 million unique TCR beta sequences from approximately 190 million T cells.

Study-level points and caveats: Accurate predictions that matched the HLA-A and HLA-B alleles of most subjects were reportedly made from TCR beta sequences. Productive rates of about 87% or about 30% were seen for most TCR beta V segments in an earlier analysis.

The TCR sequence derives from a boy aged 2 to 10 in good health and CMV-seronegative. The chain carries TRBV13 and TRBJ2-7; TRBD1 matches at 12 bases. Sequenced: PBMCs. The CDR3 DNA follows: TGTGCCAGCTCATCAAAGCTGGGACAGGGGGCTTACGAGCAGTACTTC. This sequence encodes CASSSKLGQGAYEQYF.